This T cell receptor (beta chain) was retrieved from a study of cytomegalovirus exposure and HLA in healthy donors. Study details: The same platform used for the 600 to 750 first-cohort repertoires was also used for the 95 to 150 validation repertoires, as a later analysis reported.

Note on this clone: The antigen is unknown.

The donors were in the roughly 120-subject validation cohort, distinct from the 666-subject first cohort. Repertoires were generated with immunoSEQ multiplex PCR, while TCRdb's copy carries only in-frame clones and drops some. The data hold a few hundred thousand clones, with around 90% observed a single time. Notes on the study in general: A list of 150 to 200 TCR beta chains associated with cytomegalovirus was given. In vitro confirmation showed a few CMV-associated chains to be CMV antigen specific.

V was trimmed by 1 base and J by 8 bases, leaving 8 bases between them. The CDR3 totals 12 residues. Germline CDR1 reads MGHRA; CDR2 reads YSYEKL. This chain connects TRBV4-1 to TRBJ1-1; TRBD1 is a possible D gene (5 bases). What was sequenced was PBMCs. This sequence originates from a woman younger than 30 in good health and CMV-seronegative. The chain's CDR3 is CASSQGAGEAFF. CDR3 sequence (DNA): TGCGCCAGCAGCCAAGGGGCAGGGGAAGCTTTCTTT.